This entry lists 22 T cell receptor beta chains sequenced from one sample in a study of cytomegalovirus exposure and HLA in healthy donors. The protocol was immunoSEQ multiplex PCR, while the TCRdb copy is restricted to in-frame clones and leaves out a portion. The sample yields over 85,000 clones, 88% seen once. The sequenced sample was PBMCs. The receptors derive from a woman in her 30s in good health and CMV-seropositive.

The V gene is TRBV15, the J gene TRBJ2-1, with a tentative D call TRBD2 (6 bases). The CDR3 totals 13 residues. In germline, CDR1 is LNHNV, CDR2 YYDKDF (reference sequence). V lost 4 bases, J lost 7 bases, and 11 bases lay in between. Written as DNA, the CDR3 is TGTGCCACCAGCACCCTTCGGGGGAATGAGCAGTTCTTC. Encoded protein: CATSTLRGNEQFF.

The chain uses TRBV7-2 and TRBJ2-4; D is perhaps TRBD2 (6 bases). Germline V CDR1 and CDR2: SGHTA, FQGNSA. The CDR3 sequence is 15 residues long. With 3 bases removed from V and 5 bases from J, the gap between germline ends came to 14 bases. CDR3 protein: CASSFSGSGENIQYF. Written as DNA, the CDR3 is TGTGCCAGCAGCTTCTCAGGTAGCGGAGAAAACATTCAGTACTTC.

The V and J genes are TRBV6-5 and TRBJ2-7, with TRBD1 identical over 8 bases. The CDR3 loop spans 14 amino acids. Trimming removed 7 bases from V and 5 bases from J; junction bases left unmatched: 10. CDR1 and CDR2 from the germline V gene are MNHEY and SVGAGI. The CDR3 DNA is TGTGCCAGCACTACCGACAGGGGCGGGGACGAGCAGTACTTC. Translation: CASTTDRGGDEQYF.

V and J are TRBV7-2 and TRBJ2-1; the match to TRBD2 covers 8 bases. The V segment lost 6 bases and the J segment 6 bases; nucleotides outside the gene matches: 10. This CDR3 spans 15 amino acids. Germline V gives CDR1 SGHTA, CDR2 FQGNSA. Written as DNA, the CDR3 is TGTGCCAGCAGGGCCCCGGGGGGGCGCATCAATGAGCAGTTCTTC. Protein product: CASRAPGGRINEQFF.

The chain links TRBV28 to TRBJ2-7; D is ambiguous. Trimming took off 6 bases at V and 5 bases at J, with 17 bases between the two ends. The germline V gene has CDR1 MDHEN and CDR2 SYDVKM. This CDR3 comprises 14 residues. CDR3 region: CASSYSPSANEQYF. CDR3 DNA sequence: TGTGCCAGCAGCTACTCCCCCTCCGCCAACGAGCAGTACTTC.

V usage is TRBV7-6 and J usage is TRBJ2-2, with 11 positions matching TRBD2. Germline V gene data show CDR1 as SGHVS and CDR2 as FNYEAQ. J lost 7 bases, V lost 7 bases, and 5 bases had no gene match. CDR3 length: 14 amino acids. The CDR3 sequence: CASKLAGVGGELFF. In DNA, the CDR3 is TGTGCCAGCAAACTAGCGGGAGTGGGCGGGGAGCTGTTTTTT.

The V call is TRBV19, the J call TRBJ1-2; the match to TRBD1 covers 11 bases. The V gene end was trimmed by 4 bases and the J gene end by 6 bases; junction bases not matched to a gene: 7. The CDR3 has 15 residues. Germline V lookup: CDR1 LNHDA, CDR2 SQIVND (reference sequence). CDR3 sequence: CASSNGQGASNGYTF. The CDR3 DNA reads TGTGCCAGTAGTAACGGACAGGGGGCGTCTAATGGCTACACCTTC.

The chain links TRBV5-4 to TRBJ1-2; 7 nucleotides agree with TRBD1. The CDR3 is made up of 16 amino acids. Germline V gene sequence: CDR1 SGHNT, CDR2 YYREEE (reference sequence). Trimming cost V 1 base and J 1 base; bases outside gene matches: 7. CDR3 residues: CASSLPQRQGNYGYTF. The CDR3 nucleotides are TGTGCCAGCAGCTTGCCCCAGAGACAGGGTAACTATGGCTACACCTTC. The complete variable domain, with remaining parts taken from reference TRBV5-4 and TRBJ1-2, reads ETGVTQSPTHLIKTRGQQVTLRCSSQSGHNTVSWYQQALGQGPQFIFQYYREEENGRGNFPPRFSGLQFPNYSSELNVNALELDDSALYLCASSLPQRQGNYGYTFGSGTRLTVV.

The CDR3 DNA follows: TGCGCCAGCAGCTTAACAGGGAGCGAGCAGTACTTC. Its protein product is CASSLTGSEQYF. This sequence joins TRBV5-1 and TRBJ2-7; D might be TRBD1 (6 bases). CDR3 length: 12 residues. Trimming left V 2 bases short and J 6 bases short, with 9 bases between. In germline, CDR1 is SGHRS, CDR2 YFSETQ.

The chain is built from TRBV4-3 and TRBJ2-7; a possible D gene is TRBD2 (5 bases). This CDR3 is built from 14 residues. Germline assignment: CDR1 LGHNA and CDR2 YSLEER. V lost 1 base and J 3 bases, leaving 10 bases between the germline ends. The CDR3 nucleotides read TGCGCCAGCAGCCAAGCAGCCCGGGGCTACGAGCAGTACTTC. It translates to CASSQAARGYEQYF.

The V and J genes are TRBV5-1 and TRBJ2-1; possibly TRBD2 for D (6 bases). The V and J ends lost 0 bases and 7 bases respectively, with 20 bases between them. The CDR3 is 17 amino acids. CDR1 and CDR2 from the germline V gene are SGHRS and YFSETQ. CDR3 amino acids: CASSLGLAPGVSNEQFF. CDR3 nucleotides: TGCGCCAGCAGCTTGGGTCTGGCGCCGGGGGTTTCGAATGAGCAGTTCTTC.

This chain connects TRBV5-1 to TRBJ2-4, with 9 nucleotides matching TRBD1. V lost 4 bases to trimming and J lost 9 bases; unmatched junction nucleotides: 8. The CDR3 totals 14 residues. Germline-derived CDR1 and CDR2 are SGHRS and YFSETQ. The chain's CDR3 is CASSGDRVSAIQYF. CDR3 sequence (DNA): TGCGCCAGCAGCGGGGACAGGGTTTCTGCCATTCAGTACTTC.

The V gene is TRBV4-3, the J gene TRBJ1-4, with unresolved D. Germline V gene data show CDR1 as LGHNA and CDR2 as YSLEER. With 1 base removed from V and 3 bases from J, the gap between germline ends came to 9 bases. This CDR3 contains 15 residues. CDR3 amino acids: CASSQAPRANEKLFF. The CDR3, as DNA: TGCGCCAGCAGCCAAGCCCCGAGGGCTAATGAAAAACTGTTTTTT.

This chain connects TRBV2 to TRBJ2-7; 8 nucleotides align to TRBD2. J was trimmed by 3 bases and V by 11 bases; bases with no gene match: 12. The CDR3 covers 14 residues. Germline values: CDR1 SNHLY, CDR2 FYNNEI. The DNA of the CDR3 is TGTGCCTCAGCAGGAGGTAGCGGGATCTACGAGCAGTACTTC. The encoded protein is CASAGGSGIYEQYF.

CDR3: CASTSGLAGGEQYF. The CDR3 DNA reads TGTGCCAGCACCTCGGGACTAGCGGGAGGTGAGCAGTACTTC. This rearrangement joins TRBV6-5 to TRBJ2-7; 15 bases are shared with TRBD2. This CDR3 has 14 amino acids. V shed 7 bases and J 7 bases; nucleotides not matched to a gene: 5. Germline assignment: CDR1 MNHEY and CDR2 SVGAGI.

V and J are TRBV27 and TRBJ1-2; 7 bases align to TRBD1. CDR1 and CDR2 (germline): MNHEY, SMNVEV (reference sequence). V lost 5 bases, J lost 1 base, and 10 bases stayed unmatched. The CDR3 has 16 amino acids. The CDR3: CASSRITQGYNYGYTF. CDR3 coding DNA: TGTGCCAGCAGTCGAATCACACAGGGGTATAACTATGGCTACACCTTC.

V is TRBV10-2 and J is TRBJ2-1; D perhaps matches TRBD2 (5 bases). V lost 3 bases, J lost 7 bases, and 16 bases lay in between. Germline-derived CDR1 and CDR2 are WSHSY and SAAADI. The CDR3 length is 15 residues. CDR3 DNA sequence: TGCGCCAGCAGTGAAGGGATGAGAGGACTGAATGAGCAGTTCTTC. It yields the protein CASSEGMRGLNEQFF.

The V and J genes are TRBV29-1 and TRBJ2-1; TRBD2 aligns across 10 bases. J was trimmed by 5 bases and V by 4 bases; bases with no gene match: 5. The V gene's germline CDR1 is SQVTM and CDR2 ANQGSEA. This CDR3 is 14 amino acids long. This CDR3 reads CSVGLAGANNEQFF. CDR3 DNA: TGCAGCGTTGGGCTAGCGGGAGCTAACAATGAGCAGTTCTTC.

The rearrangement joins TRBV27 to TRBJ2-1; no clear D. The length of the CDR3 is 16 residues. The germline V gene encodes CDR1 MNHEY and CDR2 SMNVEV (reference sequence). Trimming cost V 5 bases and J 6 bases, with 20 bases left between them. The CDR3 sequence: CASSPGRLVRPNEQFF. As DNA, the CDR3 is TGTGCCAGCAGTCCCGGTAGACTCGTACGACCCAATGAGCAGTTCTTC.

The chain couples TRBV18 to TRBJ1-3; no clear D gene. The CDR3 consists of 15 residues. Germline assignment: CDR1 KGHSH and CDR2 LQKENI. Trimming left V 6 bases short and J 0 bases short, with 12 bases between. This CDR3 is CASSPGSHSGNTIYF. The CDR3 bases are TGTGCCAGCTCTCCGGGGTCCCACTCTGGAAACACCATATATTTT.

The rearrangement joins TRBV30 to TRBJ1-3; D not resolved. CDR1 is GTSNPN, CDR2 SVGIG, per germline (reference sequence). The CDR3 runs to 15 residues. V was pared by 2 bases and J by 0 bases, with 11 bases between. The CDR3 DNA reads TGTGCCTGGAGTCGTGACATGGGCTCTGGAAACACCATATATTTT. Translated: CAWSRDMGSGNTIYF.

This sequence joins TRBV7-6 and TRBJ2-5; D possibly corresponds to TRBD1 (6 bases). The CDR3 has 15 amino acids. The germline V gene has CDR1 SGHVS and CDR2 FNYEAQ. Trimming stripped 5 bases from V and 1 base from J, with 14 bases between. CDR3 sequence (DNA): TGTGCCAGCAGCCCACTGGGACAACGCCAAGAGACCCAGTACTTC. This encodes CASSPLGQRQETQYF.